Presented here are 14 T cell receptor beta chains from one specimen sequenced in a study of T cell responses to AZD1222 COVID-19 vaccine. This table comes from immunoSEQ multiplex PCR, and its TCRdb copy is limited to in-frame clones, with some not included. Of 150,000 to 200,000 clones in the sample, roughly 87% were seen once. Here the sequenced sample was peripheral blood, taken 28 days after the second AZD1222 dose. The source of these receptors is an adult who received the AZD1222 COVID-19 vaccine.

The rearrangement joins TRBV3-1 (or the pseudogene TRBV3-2) to TRBJ1-2; D is ambiguous. The CDR3 contains 13 residues. V was cut by 1 base and J by 5 bases, with 8 bases left in between. Germline CDR1 LGHDT, CDR2 YNNKEL (reference sequence). The CDR3 sequence is CASSQVRVYGYTF. CDR3 bases: TGTGCCAGCAGCCAAGTGAGGGTGTATGGCTACACCTTC.

CDR3 protein: CATSLQGGYEQFF. The CDR3 DNA sequence: TGTGCCACCAGTCTGCAGGGGGGGTACGAGCAGTTCTTC. The chain combines TRBV24-1 with TRBJ2-1; D may be TRBD1 or TRBD2 (7 bases each). The germline gives CDR1 KGHDR, CDR2 SFDVKD. Trimming removed 6 bases from V and 10 bases from J, with 15 bases in between. The CDR3 extends over 13 amino acids.

This rearrangement joins TRBV10-3 to TRBJ1-2; the D gene is possibly TRBD1 (5 bases). This CDR3 is 15 amino acids long. In germline, CDR1 is ENHRY, CDR2 SYGVKD. V lost 7 bases, J lost 4 bases, and 19 bases lay in between. The CDR3 DNA sequence: TGTGCCATCACCGAAACGGGGCAGGGTGGCTATGGCTACACCTTC. Translated: CAITETGQGGYGYTF.

The count of this clone is one. The chain links TRBV27 to TRBJ2-1; possibly TRBD1 for D (5 bases). Germline V gene sequence: CDR1 MNHEY, CDR2 SMNVEV (reference sequence). The CDR3 has 14 residues. V was trimmed by 4 bases and J by 3 bases, leaving 10 bases between them. The CDR3 DNA reads TGTGCCAGCAGTTCCTATAGGGGCTACAATGAGCAGTTCTTC. Amino acid sequence: CASSSYRGYNEQFF.

The chain links TRBV7-9 to TRBJ2-5; D is unclear. The V gene lost 1 base and the J gene lost 6 bases, with 6 bases spanning the gap. CDR1 SEHNR and CDR2 FQNEAQ come from the germline V gene (reference sequence). The CDR3 is 12 amino acids. The CDR3 here is CASSLVGKTQYF. The CDR3 DNA sequence: TGTGCCAGCAGCTTAGTGGGGAAGACCCAGTACTTC.

The chain joins TRBV19 to TRBJ1-5; D is unresolved. Germline assignment: CDR1 LNHDA and CDR2 SQIVND (reference sequence). The V end lost 3 bases, the J end lost 0 bases, and 6 bases lay between the germline ends. CDR3 length: 14 amino acids. The CDR3 is CASSIWGSNQPQHF. CDR3 DNA sequence: TGTGCCAGTAGTATCTGGGGTAGCAATCAGCCCCAGCATTTT.

This sequence joins TRBV11-3 and TRBJ1-3; TRBD1 is a possible D gene (5 bases). The CDR3 contains 16 residues. Trimming cost V 5 bases and J 0 bases, with 14 bases left between them. Germline CDR1 is SGHNT and CDR2 is YENEEA. CDR3 coding DNA: TGTGCCAGCAGCGGGCCACGGGACCTCTCTGGAAACACCATATATTTT. Translated: CASSGPRDLSGNTIYF.

This clone was counted between two and nine times. V is TRBV6-5 and J is TRBJ1-2; a possible D gene is TRBD1 (6 bases). This CDR3 contains 13 residues. Germline values: CDR1 MNHEY, CDR2 SVGAGI. V was shortened by 8 bases and J by 3 bases, with 13 bases between the two germline ends. The CDR3 protein is CASVQGNDYGYTF. The DNA for the CDR3 is TGTGCCAGCGTACAGGGAAACGACTATGGCTACACCTTC.

The chain has TRBV6-5 and TRBJ1-5; possibly TRBD1 for D (6 bases). Germline CDR1 MNHEY, CDR2 SVGAGI. Trimming took off 5 bases at V and 3 bases at J, with 14 bases between the two ends. The CDR3 consists of 15 residues. The CDR3: CASSPLGGNNQPQHF. CDR3 sequence (DNA): TGTGCCAGCAGTCCCTTAGGGGGAAACAATCAGCCCCAGCATTTT.

The J gene is TRBJ1-2, the V gene TRBV6-1; the D gene is possibly TRBD1 (6 bases). Per germline, CDR1 MNHNS and CDR2 SASEGT. The length of the CDR3 is 15 residues. Trimming cost V 2 bases and J 3 bases, with 13 bases left between them. The CDR3 coding sequence is TGTGCCAGCAGTGAAAATCACCAGGGGCACTATGGCTACACCTTC. As protein: CASSENHQGHYGYTF.

The gene calls are TRBV5-4 and TRBJ2-2; D is perhaps TRBD1 or TRBD2 (5 bases each). This CDR3 contains 16 residues. The V and J ends lost 1 base and 2 bases respectively, with 12 bases between them. Germline CDR1 reads SGHNT; CDR2 reads YYREEE (reference sequence). This CDR3 is CASSLFGAPNTGELFF. In nucleotides, the CDR3 is TGTGCCAGCAGCTTGTTCGGGGCTCCAAACACCGGGGAGCTGTTTTTT.

This clone appeared a single time. CDR3 amino acids: CASSFGRRETQYF. The CDR3 DNA follows: TGTGCCAGCAGCTTTGGTAGGCGGGAGACCCAGTACTTC. The V gene is TRBV7-9, the J gene TRBJ2-5; D uncertain. The length of the CDR3 is 13 residues. The germline V gene has CDR1 SEHNR and CDR2 FQNEAQ (reference sequence). The germline V and J ends were trimmed by 3 bases and 5 bases, with 10 bases remaining between them.

V is TRBV19 and J is TRBJ2-1, with TRBD2 as a possible D gene (6 bases). Germline CDR1 reads LNHDA; CDR2 reads SQIVND (reference sequence). Trimming shortened V by 5 bases and J by 3 bases, and 14 bases separated the two germline ends. The CDR3 loop spans 15 amino acids. This CDR3 reads CASSFPSANYNEQFF. For the CDR3, the DNA is TGTGCCAGTAGTTTCCCTAGCGCGAACTACAATGAGCAGTTCTTC. Complete variable domain (other parts from reference TRBV19 and TRBJ2-1): DGGITQSPKYLFRKEGQNVTLSCEQNLNHDAMYWYRQDPGQGLRLIYYSQIVNDFQKGDIAEGYSVSREKKESFPLTVTSAQKNPTAFYLCASSFPSANYNEQFFGPGTRLTVL.

The chain links TRBV25-1 to TRBJ2-7; perhaps TRBD1 as D (5 bases). Trimming removed 6 bases at V and 4 bases at J, with 10 bases between. This CDR3 has 12 residues. Germline assignment: CDR1 MGHDK and CDR2 SYGVNS. CDR3 loop: CASRGDEYEQYF. The CDR3 nucleotides are TGTGCCAGCAGAGGGGATGAGTACGAGCAGTACTTC.